This entry features one T cell receptor beta chain sequence. Method: immunoSEQ multiplex PCR; TCRdb's copy keeps in-frame clones and lacks some. The sample yields more than 80,000 clones, about 96% seen once. The sample belongs to a study of technical replicates of blood from several donors. Germline V gives CDR1 MNHEY, CDR2 SVGAGI. The CDR3 totals 15 residues. Trimming took off 6 bases at V and 0 bases at J, with 15 bases between the two ends. J is TRBJ2-7 and V is TRBV6-5; possibly TRBD2 for D (6 bases). Sequences were obtained from T cells isolated from PBMCs. This sequence was found in a human donor in good health. CDR3 in DNA: TGTGCCAGCAGCATCGGGGGAGAGCACTCCTACGAGCAGTACTTC. Protein: CASSIGGEHSYEQYF.